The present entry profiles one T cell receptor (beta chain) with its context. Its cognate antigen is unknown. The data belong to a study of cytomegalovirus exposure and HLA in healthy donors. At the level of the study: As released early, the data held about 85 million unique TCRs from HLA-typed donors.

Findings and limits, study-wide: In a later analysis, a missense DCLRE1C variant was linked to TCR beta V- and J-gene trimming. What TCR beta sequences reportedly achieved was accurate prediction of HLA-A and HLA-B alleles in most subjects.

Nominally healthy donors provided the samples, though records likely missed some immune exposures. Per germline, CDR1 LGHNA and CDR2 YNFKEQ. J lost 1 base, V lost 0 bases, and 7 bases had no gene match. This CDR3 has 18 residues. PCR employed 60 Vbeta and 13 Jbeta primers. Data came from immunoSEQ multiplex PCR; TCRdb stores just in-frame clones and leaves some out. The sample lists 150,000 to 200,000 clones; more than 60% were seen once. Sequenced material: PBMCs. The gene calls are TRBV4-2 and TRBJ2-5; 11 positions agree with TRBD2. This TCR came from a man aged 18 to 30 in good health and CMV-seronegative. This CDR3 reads CASSQEGYGLAGQETQYF. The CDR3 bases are TGTGCCAGCAGCCAAGAGGGGTACGGACTAGCGGGCCAAGAGACCCAGTACTTC.